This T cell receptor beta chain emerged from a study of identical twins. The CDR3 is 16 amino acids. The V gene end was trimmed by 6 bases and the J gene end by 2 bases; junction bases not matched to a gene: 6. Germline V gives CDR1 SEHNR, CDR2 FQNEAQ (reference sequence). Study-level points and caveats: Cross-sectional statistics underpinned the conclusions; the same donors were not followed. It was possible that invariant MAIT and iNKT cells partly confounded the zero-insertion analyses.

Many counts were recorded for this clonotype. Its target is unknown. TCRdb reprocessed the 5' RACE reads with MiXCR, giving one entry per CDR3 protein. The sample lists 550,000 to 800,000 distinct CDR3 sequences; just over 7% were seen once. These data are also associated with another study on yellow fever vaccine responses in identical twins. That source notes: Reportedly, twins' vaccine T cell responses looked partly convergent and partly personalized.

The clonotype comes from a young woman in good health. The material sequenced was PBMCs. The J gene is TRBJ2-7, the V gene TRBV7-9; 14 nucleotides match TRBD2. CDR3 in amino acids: CASSPGTSGSPYEQYF. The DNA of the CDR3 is TGTGCCAGCAGTCCAGGGACTAGCGGGAGTCCCTACGAGCAGTACTTC.